The 6 T cell receptor beta chains presented below share a single source sample, sequenced in a study of blood T cell repertoires in COVID-19. Measured with immunoSEQ multiplex PCR; TCRdb has only the in-frame clones, and not every one. The sample consists of about 58,000 clones, about 87% of them appearing once. Material for sequencing was peripheral blood. These receptors all come from a man aged 55 to 69 with acute or convalescent COVID-19.

V gene TRBV5-8 combines with J gene TRBJ1-6, with 7 bases identical to TRBD1. The trim removed 2 bases at V and 10 bases at J, leaving 9 bases unmatched. Germline loops: CDR1 SGHTS, CDR2 YDEGEE. The CDR3 spans 15 residues. CDR3 residues: CASSFLATGKSPLHF. CDR3 coding DNA: TGTGCCAGCAGCTTCCTTGCGACAGGGAAGTCACCCCTCCACTTT. The full variable domain, its missing parts supplied by reference TRBV5-8 and TRBJ1-6, is EAGVTQSPTHLIKTRGQQATLRCSPISGHTSVYWYQQALGLGLQFLLWYDEGEERNRGNFPPRFSGRQFPNYSSELNVNALELEDSALYLCASSFLATGKSPLHFGNGTRLTVT.

The genes are TRBV4-3 and TRBJ1-3, with D perhaps matching TRBD1 (6 bases). Trimming took 2 bases from V and 2 from J, leaving 10 bases between them. Germline values: CDR1 LGHNA, CDR2 YSLEER. This CDR3 comprises 15 residues. CDR3 DNA sequence: TGCGCCAGCAGCCAACATACAGGGACTGGAAACACCATATATTTT. Translation gives CASSQHTGTGNTIYF.

This chain uses TRBV4-3 with TRBJ2-3, with 11 positions matching TRBD2. The CDR3 spans 18 residues. The germline CDR1 and CDR2 sequences are LGHNA and YSLEER. With 1 base clipped from V and 4 bases from J, the junction kept 10 bases outside the gene matches. CDR3 amino acids: CASSQAPSTSGNSDTQYF. CDR3 DNA: TGCGCCAGCAGCCAAGCCCCCTCGACTAGCGGGAACTCAGATACGCAGTATTTT.

The chain uses TRBV25-1 and TRBJ2-1; 8 positions match TRBD1. Looked up from germline, CDR1 is MGHDK and CDR2 is SYGVNS. The CDR3 is 16 amino acids. With 5 bases clipped from V and 8 bases from J, the junction kept 14 bases outside the gene matches. CDR3 region: CASSSSDRVLLDEQFF. CDR3 DNA: TGTGCCAGCAGTTCGTCGGACAGGGTGCTTCTCGATGAGCAGTTCTTC.

The chain uses TRBV19 and TRBJ2-3; maybe TRBD2 (6 bases). From germline, CDR1 is LNHDA and CDR2 SQIVND (reference sequence). The V gene lost 4 bases and the J gene lost 0 bases, with 8 bases spanning the gap. CDR3 length: 14 residues. In DNA form, the CDR3 reads TGTGCCAGTAGTAGGAGGGAGAGCACAGATACGCAGTATTTT. This translates into CASSRRESTDTQYF.

This sequence joins TRBV5-1 and TRBJ2-7, with 10 positions matching TRBD2. This CDR3 has 19 residues. Germline V gene sequence: CDR1 SGHRS, CDR2 YFSETQ. Unmatched junction bases numbered 15, after V lost 2 bases and J lost 1 base. CDR3 sequence: CASSFEVARGLAVSYEQYF. The CDR3 coding sequence is TGCGCCAGCAGCTTTGAGGTGGCCCGCGGACTAGCGGTTTCCTACGAGCAGTACTTC.